The source of this TCR beta chain is a study of human T cells and chemical hapten exposure. The time point is: patch test 1, 2 weeks after DPC sensitization. Noted treatment: therapeutic diphenylcyclopropenone sensitization with weekly scalp DPC. Losses at the gene ends were 3 bases for V and 2 bases for J; bases not matched to a gene: 3. Germline lookup yields CDR1 SGHRS and CDR2 YFSETQ. This CDR3 has 15 residues. MiXCR, run by TCRdb on the RACE reads, gives a single entry per CDR3 protein. The sample has some 340,000 distinct CDR3 sequences; roughly 6.9% are singletons. The TCR originated in a woman younger than 35 with alopecia areata. Some clones in this sample may be carry-over from other donors' samples. The chain employs TRBV5-1 and TRBJ2-5, with 11 bases that match TRBD2. Sequencing was performed on whole blood, taken in connection with sensitization to the hapten diphenylcyclopropenone (DPC). DNA of the CDR3: TGCGCCAGCAGCTGGGGGACTAGCGGACAAGAGACCCAGTACTTC. Translating it yields CASSWGTSGQETQYF.